The 27 T cell receptor beta chains in this list originate from one sample, sequenced in a study of technical replicates of blood from a few donors. Produced via immunoSEQ multiplex PCR; TCRdb's table is partial and in-frame only. The table records more than 80,000 clones, around 96% of them present only once. Input material: T cells isolated from PBMCs. The receptors shown here come from a human donor in good health.

The V and J genes are TRBV19 and TRBJ1-1, with D possibly being TRBD1 (5 bases). CDR1 is LNHDA and CDR2 is SQIVND in the germline V gene (reference sequence). The ends were cut back, 3 bases at V and 0 bases at J, with 17 bases in the middle. The CDR3 has 17 residues. CDR3 in amino acids: CASSIPLRPGVNTEAFF. The CDR3 region has the DNA TGTGCCAGTAGTATTCCACTAAGGCCGGGGGTGAACACTGAAGCTTTCTTT.

The chain carries TRBV7-8 and TRBJ2-7; D may be TRBD1 (5 bases). Trimming left V 5 bases short and J 2 bases short, with 10 bases between. The CDR3 consists of 13 residues. CDR1 is SGHVS and CDR2 is FQNEAQ in the germline V gene. The CDR3 sequence: CASSQGAPYEQYF. In nucleotides, the CDR3 is TGTGCCAGCAGCCAAGGGGCCCCCTACGAGCAGTACTTC.

The chain has TRBV11-3 and TRBJ2-7, with 7 bases aligning to TRBD2. V lost 4 bases and J lost 7; bases outside the gene matches: 4. From germline, CDR1 is SGHNT and CDR2 YENEEA. This CDR3 contains 12 residues. CDR3 loop: CASSSGLLEQYF. CDR3 nucleotide sequence: TGTGCCAGCAGCTCGGGACTACTTGAGCAGTACTTC.

The V call is TRBV28, the J call TRBJ2-7; TRBD2 aligns across 15 bases. CDR1 and CDR2 from the germline V gene are MDHEN and SYDVKM. The trim removed 3 bases at V and 2 bases at J, leaving 2 bases unmatched. The CDR3 consists of 16 residues. The CDR3 region is CASSLGLAGGPYEQYF. The CDR3 bases are TGTGCCAGCAGTTTGGGACTAGCGGGAGGACCCTACGAGCAGTACTTC.

The chain has TRBV5-6 and TRBJ2-1; TRBD2 aligns across 8 bases. The germline CDR1 and CDR2 sequences are SGHDT and YYEEEE. V shed 4 bases, J shed 5 bases, and the junction held 5 bases outside the gene matches. CDR3 length: 14 amino acids. CDR3 amino acids: CASSIQRENNEQFF. CDR3 in DNA: TGTGCCAGCAGCATCCAGCGGGAGAACAATGAGCAGTTCTTC.

The chain combines TRBV7-9 with TRBJ2-7, with 9 bases that match TRBD2. The V gene's germline CDR1 is SEHNR and CDR2 FQNEAQ (reference sequence). Trimming took 6 bases from V and 5 from J; bases not matched to a gene: 5. CDR3 length: 13 amino acids. CDR3 region: CASSRASGDEQYF. As DNA, the CDR3 is TGTGCCAGCAGTAGGGCTAGCGGGGACGAGCAGTACTTC.

This chain connects TRBV9 to TRBJ2-5; D gene uncertain. CDR3 length: 14 amino acids. V dropped 0 bases and J dropped 0 bases, with 6 bases sitting between them. The V gene's germline CDR1 is SGDLS and CDR2 YYNGEE. The CDR3 coding sequence is TGTGCCAGCAGCGTAGCGGGTAACCAAGAGACCCAGTACTTC. As protein: CASSVAGNQETQYF.

The J gene is TRBJ2-5, the V gene TRBV11-1, with TRBD2 matching 11 bases. V lost 4 bases to trimming and J lost 1 base; unmatched junction nucleotides: 5. Germline V gene sequence: CDR1 SGHAT, CDR2 FQDESV (reference sequence). This CDR3 spans 16 amino acids. CDR3 sequence reads: CASSSRSGRGQETQYF. In nucleotides, the CDR3 is TGTGCCAGCAGCTCGCGTAGCGGGAGGGGCCAAGAGACCCAGTACTTC. The whole variable domain, filled in from reference TRBV11-1 and TRBJ2-5, reads EAEVAQSPRYKITEKSQAVAFWCDPISGHATLYWYRQILGQGPELLVQFQDESVVDDSQLPKDRFSAERLKGVDSTLKIQPAELGDSAMYLCASSSRSGRGQETQYFGPGTRLLVL.

The chain is built from TRBV4-1 and TRBJ2-6, with 7 bases aligning to TRBD1. CDR3 length: 18 amino acids. Germline V gene data show CDR1 as MGHRA and CDR2 as YSYEKL. The V and J ends lost 4 bases and 4 bases, in that order; junction bases with no gene match: 13. CDR3 DNA sequence: TGCGCCAGCAGCCCCATTTGGACAGGACCGAGGGGGGCCAACGTCCTGACTTTC. Translated, it gives CASSPIWTGPRGANVLTF.

V gene TRBV2 combines with J gene TRBJ1-4; D remains unclear. Trimming took off 6 bases at V and 6 bases at J, with 8 bases between the two ends. CDR1 is SNHLY and CDR2 is FYNNEI in the germline V gene. The CDR3 totals 12 residues. CDR3 sequence: CASREYDEKLFF. The CDR3 nucleotides read TGTGCCAGCAGGGAGTACGATGAAAAACTGTTTTTT.

The chain joins TRBV5-6 to TRBJ1-2; D call uncertain. CDR1 and CDR2 (germline): SGHDT, YYEEEE. V gave up 3 bases and J gave up 5 bases, with 17 bases separating them. The CDR3 length is 15 residues. CDR3 in DNA: TGTGCCAGCAGCTCCAACTGGGAGGGTCGATATGGCTACACCTTC. Its protein is CASSSNWEGRYGYTF. The complete variable domain, with remaining parts taken from reference TRBV5-6 and TRBJ1-2, reads DAGVTQSPTHLIKTRGQQVTLRCSPKSGHDTVSWYQQALGQGPQFIFQYYEEEERQRGNFPDRFSGHQFPNYSSELNVNALLLGDSALYLCASSSNWEGRYGYTFGSGTRLTVV.

This chain links TRBV4-2 with TRBJ1-5; TRBD1 is a possible D gene (5 bases). Germline V gives CDR1 LGHNA, CDR2 YNFKEQ. The CDR3 covers 19 residues. V was clipped by 0 bases and J by 3 bases, with 21 bases between them. The CDR3 is CASSQDLRGARPFNQPQHF. Here the CDR3 DNA reads TGTGCCAGCAGCCAAGATCTAAGGGGTGCCCGCCCCTTCAATCAGCCCCAGCATTTT.

The genes are TRBV6-5 and TRBJ2-7, with 9 positions matching TRBD1. The CDR3 has 14 amino acids. Germline CDR1 and CDR2: MNHEY and SVGAGI. V was pared by 4 bases and J by 2 bases, with 3 bases of the junction left unmatched. Written as DNA, the CDR3 is TGTGCCAGCAGTTCGGACAGGGGTCCCTACGAGCAGTACTTC. It codes for CASSSDRGPYEQYF.

J is TRBJ2-1 and V is TRBV29-1; 11 positions agree with TRBD1. Germline CDR1 and CDR2: SQVTM and ANQGSEA. This CDR3 has 13 amino acids. J lost 10 bases, V lost 4 bases, and 6 bases had no gene match. This CDR3 is CSVAGQGAREQFF. CDR3 coding DNA: TGCAGCGTTGCTGGACAGGGGGCTAGGGAGCAGTTCTTC.

The J gene is TRBJ2-3, the V gene TRBV9, with TRBD1 identical over 10 bases. The CDR3 has 17 residues. Trimming cost V 3 bases and J 5 bases; bases outside gene matches: 12. Germline lookup yields CDR1 SGDLS and CDR2 YYNGEE. The chain's CDR3 is CASSDPKGGQGIDTQYF. The CDR3 nucleotides are TGTGCCAGCAGCGACCCAAAAGGGGGACAGGGGATAGATACGCAGTATTTT.

The chain couples TRBV30 to TRBJ1-2; D is ambiguous. This CDR3 is built from 12 residues. V dropped 5 bases and J dropped 5 bases, with 12 bases sitting between them. CDR1 is GTSNPN and CDR2 is SVGIG in the germline V gene (reference sequence). The CDR3 is CAWRRLRYGYTF. The CDR3 nucleotides are TGTGCCTGGCGTCGACTTCGTTATGGCTACACCTTC.

This clone was picked up one time. The chain links TRBV27 to TRBJ2-3, with a weak D call TRBD2 (6 bases). Trimming stripped 3 bases from V and 2 bases from J, with 9 bases between. The CDR3 length is 14 residues. Per germline, CDR1 MNHEY and CDR2 SMNVEV (reference sequence). The CDR3 loop reads CASSLGLPTDTQYF. For the CDR3, the DNA is TGTGCCAGCAGTTTGGGACTTCCCACAGATACGCAGTATTTT.

This sequence joins TRBV9 and TRBJ1-4; a possible D gene is TRBD1 (5 bases). Per the germline V gene, CDR1 is SGDLS and CDR2 is YYNGEE. The CDR3 totals 15 residues. Trimming stripped 3 bases from V and 7 bases from J, with 16 bases between. DNA of the CDR3: TGTGCCAGCAGCGATAGCGGAACAGGCAGTGAAAAACTGTTTTTT. Encoded protein: CASSDSGTGSEKLFF.

This clone appeared once. The rearrangement links TRBV28 to TRBJ2-1, with 11 bases lining up with TRBD2. Germline V lookup: CDR1 MDHEN, CDR2 SYDVKM. This CDR3 is built from 13 residues. The ends lost 7 bases at V and 8 bases at J; junction bases unmatched: 4. CDR3 nucleotides: TGTGCCAGCACCTTAGCGGGAGGGGATGAGCAGTTCTTC. Translated, it gives CASTLAGGDEQFF.

The chain combines TRBV2 with TRBJ2-7; 9 bases line up with TRBD1. The germline gives CDR1 SNHLY, CDR2 FYNNEI. CDR3 length: 15 residues. V shed 1 base, J shed 2 bases, and the junction held 3 bases outside the gene matches. This CDR3 reads CASSEGQGGAYEQYF. CDR3 in DNA: TGTGCCAGCAGTGAAGGACAGGGGGGAGCCTACGAGCAGTACTTC.

The chain combines TRBV10-3 with TRBJ2-7; D is unclear. The CDR3 length is 13 residues. Trimming took 6 bases from V and 2 from J, leaving 11 bases between them. The germline gives CDR1 ENHRY, CDR2 SYGVKD. DNA of the CDR3: TGTGCCATCAGGGCAGGTCGAACCTACGAGCAGTACTTC. Residues: CAIRAGRTYEQYF.

The gene calls are TRBV6-5 and TRBJ1-5; no clear D. The CDR3 consists of 13 residues. The V and J ends lost 5 bases and 6 bases respectively, with 11 bases between them. Per germline, CDR1 MNHEY and CDR2 SVGAGI. CDR3 coding DNA: TGTGCCAGCAGTAGGTTAGCGATTCAGCCCCAGCATTTT. Encoded protein: CASSRLAIQPQHF.

This clone was counted once. The chain uses TRBV30 and TRBJ2-2; TRBD1 matches 7 bases. This CDR3 contains 12 residues. V was clipped by 4 bases and J by 4 bases; unmatched bases: 0. Germline V gives CDR1 GTSNPN, CDR2 SVGIG (reference sequence). DNA for the CDR3: TGTGCCTGGACAGGGGGCACCGGGGAGCTGTTTTTT. This encodes CAWTGGTGELFF.

V usage is TRBV28 and J usage is TRBJ2-3; the match to TRBD2 covers 12 bases. The CDR3 contains 16 residues. Germline CDR1 is MDHEN and CDR2 is SYDVKM. Trimming cost V 6 bases and J 6 bases; bases outside gene matches: 10. The DNA for the CDR3 is TGTGCCAGCAGACTGGGACTAGCGGGTGGAGGGGATACGCAGTATTTT. It codes for CASRLGLAGGGDTQYF.

This rearrangement joins TRBV9 to TRBJ1-2, with D tentatively TRBD1 (6 bases). This CDR3 spans 13 amino acids. V lost 2 bases to trimming and J lost 12 bases, with 17 bases between them. CDR1 and CDR2 (germline): SGDLS, YYNGEE. CDR3: CASSVDSSLVHTF. Here the CDR3 DNA reads TGTGCCAGCAGCGTGGACAGTTCACTTGTTCACACCTTC.

The gene calls are TRBV2 and TRBJ2-7; TRBD1 matches at 8 bases. The V gene's germline CDR1 is SNHLY and CDR2 FYNNEI. The ends lost 7 bases at V and 6 bases at J; junction bases unmatched: 11. The CDR3 sequence is 14 residues long. This CDR3 is CASTWGQAGTEQYF. The CDR3 coding sequence is TGTGCCAGCACCTGGGGACAGGCGGGTACCGAGCAGTACTTC.

This chain links TRBV2 with TRBJ1-1, with 9 bases fitting TRBD1. CDR3 length: 16 amino acids. The germline gives CDR1 SNHLY, CDR2 FYNNEI. Trimming removed 7 bases from V and 3 bases from J; junction bases left unmatched: 12. CDR3 region: CASTGQGSVVYTEAFF. The CDR3 DNA sequence: TGTGCCAGCACCGGACAGGGGTCCGTGGTATACACTGAAGCTTTCTTT.